This TCR beta chain derives from a study of early T cells in non-severe SARS-CoV-2 infection. Study summary: With bulk RNA from unsorted whole blood as input, sequencing yielded unpaired chains.

TCRdb reprocessed the 5' RACE reads via MiXCR and lists one record per CDR3 protein. The sample includes about 18,000 distinct CDR3 sequences, around 5.7% of them seen just once. Material for sequencing was whole blood. The clonotype comes from an adult who was a healthcare worker with PCR-confirmed SARS-CoV-2 infection or an uninfected control (not recorded which).

The CDR3 spells CASSQGGVTQYF. The CDR3 coding sequence is TGCGCCAGCAGCCAAGGGGGAGTGACCCAGTACTTC. This chain links TRBV4-1 with TRBJ2-5; D is possibly TRBD2 (5 bases). Germline loops: CDR1 MGHRA, CDR2 YSYEKL. Trimming took 1 base from V and 7 from J, leaving 7 bases between them. The CDR3 extends over 12 amino acids.